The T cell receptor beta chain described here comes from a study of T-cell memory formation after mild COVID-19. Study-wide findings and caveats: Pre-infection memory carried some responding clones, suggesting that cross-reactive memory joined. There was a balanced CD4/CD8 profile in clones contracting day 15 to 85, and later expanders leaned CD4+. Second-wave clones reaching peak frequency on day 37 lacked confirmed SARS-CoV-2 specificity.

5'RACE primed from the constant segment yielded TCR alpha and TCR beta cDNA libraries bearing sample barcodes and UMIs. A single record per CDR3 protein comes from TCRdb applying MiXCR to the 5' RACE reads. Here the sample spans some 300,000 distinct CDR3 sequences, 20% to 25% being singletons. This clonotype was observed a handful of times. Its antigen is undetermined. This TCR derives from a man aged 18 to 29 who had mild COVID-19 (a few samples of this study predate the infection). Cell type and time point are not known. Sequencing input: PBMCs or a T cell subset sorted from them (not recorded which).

In nucleotides, the CDR3 is TGTGCCAGCAGTCCGGGGATGGCATATACGCAGTATTTT. Translated, it gives CASSPGMAYTQYF. The rearrangement links TRBV6-2 or TRBV6-3 to TRBJ2-3, with D perhaps TRBD2 (5 bases). Germline CDR1 is MNHEY and CDR2 is SVGEGT. The CDR3 has 13 amino acids. Trimming took 5 bases from V and 7 from J, leaving 13 bases between them.